This T cell receptor beta chain stems from a study of identical twins. The cDNA had a unique molecular identifier and a template-switch universal primer site. In TCRdb, the 5' RACE reads were re-called with MiXCR into one record per CDR3 protein. Of approximately 500,000 distinct CDR3 sequences detected, roughly 15% appear once; the ten largest clones hold around 0.4%. Details on this clonotype: Its target is not known.

This CDR3 spans 16 amino acids. Germline V gene sequence: CDR1 MNHEY, CDR2 SMNVEV (reference sequence). With 2 bases clipped from V and 4 bases from J, the junction kept 10 bases outside the gene matches. Findings and caveats of the study: The study drew conclusions from cross-sectional statistical analysis, not from following the same donors. Sharing of beta out-of-frame sequences by twins showed a weaker excess.

This sample also belongs to another study, concerning yellow fever vaccine responses in identical twins.

The chain uses TRBV27 and TRBJ1-1; 7 nucleotides agree with TRBD1. The sample was CD4+ T cells sorted from blood. The clonotype was recovered from a woman under 30 in good health. The chain's CDR3 is CASSLGVDRLGTEAFF. The CDR3 DNA is TGTGCCAGCAGTTTAGGGGTGGACAGGTTGGGCACTGAAGCTTTCTTT.